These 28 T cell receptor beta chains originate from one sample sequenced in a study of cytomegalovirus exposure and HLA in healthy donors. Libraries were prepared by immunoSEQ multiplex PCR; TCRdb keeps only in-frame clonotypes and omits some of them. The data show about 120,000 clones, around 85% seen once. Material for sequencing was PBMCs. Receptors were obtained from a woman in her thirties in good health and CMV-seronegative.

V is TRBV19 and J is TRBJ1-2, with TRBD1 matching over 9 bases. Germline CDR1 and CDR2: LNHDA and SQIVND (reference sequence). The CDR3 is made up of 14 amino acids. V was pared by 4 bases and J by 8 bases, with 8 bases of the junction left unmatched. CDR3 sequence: CASSTRDRVAGYTF. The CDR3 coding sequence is TGTGCCAGTAGTACTCGGGACAGGGTGGCCGGCTACACCTTC.

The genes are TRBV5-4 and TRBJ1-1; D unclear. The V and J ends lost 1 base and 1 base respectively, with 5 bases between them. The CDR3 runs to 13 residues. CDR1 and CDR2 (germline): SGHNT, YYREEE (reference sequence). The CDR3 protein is CASSLRQNTEAFF. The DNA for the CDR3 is TGTGCCAGCAGCTTGCGACAGAACACTGAAGCTTTCTTT.

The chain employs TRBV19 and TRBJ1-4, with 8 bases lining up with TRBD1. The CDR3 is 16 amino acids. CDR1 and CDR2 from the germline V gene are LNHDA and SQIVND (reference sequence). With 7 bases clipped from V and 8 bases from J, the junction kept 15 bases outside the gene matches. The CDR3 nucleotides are TGTGCCAGTACCGCCCCGGGACAGGTCCGAAGGGAAAAACTGTTTTTT. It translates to CASTAPGQVRREKLFF.

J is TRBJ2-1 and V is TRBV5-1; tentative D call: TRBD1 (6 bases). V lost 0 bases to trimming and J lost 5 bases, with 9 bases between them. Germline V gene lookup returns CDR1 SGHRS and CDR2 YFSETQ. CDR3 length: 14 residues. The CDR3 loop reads CASSLGTADNEQFF. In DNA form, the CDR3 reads TGCGCCAGCAGCTTGGGGACAGCAGACAATGAGCAGTTCTTC. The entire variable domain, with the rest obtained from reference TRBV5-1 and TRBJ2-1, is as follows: KAGVTQTPRYLIKTRGQQVTLSCSPISGHRSVSWYQQTPGQGLQFLFEYFSETQRNKGNFPGRFSGRQFSNSRSEMNVSTLELGDSALYLCASSLGTADNEQFFGPGTRLTVL.

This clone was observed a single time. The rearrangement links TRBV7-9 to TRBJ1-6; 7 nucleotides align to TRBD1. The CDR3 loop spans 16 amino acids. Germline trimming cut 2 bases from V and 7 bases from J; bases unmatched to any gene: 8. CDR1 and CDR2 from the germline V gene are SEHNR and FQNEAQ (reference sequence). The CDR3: CASSLSSGTVNSPLHF. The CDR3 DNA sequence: TGTGCCAGCAGCTTAAGTTCCGGGACAGTCAATTCACCCCTCCACTTT.

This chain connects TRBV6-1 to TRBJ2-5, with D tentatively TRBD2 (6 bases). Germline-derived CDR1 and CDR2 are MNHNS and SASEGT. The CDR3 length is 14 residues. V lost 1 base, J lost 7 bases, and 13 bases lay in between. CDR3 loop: CASSEGRDTGTQYF. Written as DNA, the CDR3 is TGTGCCAGCAGTGAAGGGAGGGATACGGGGACCCAGTACTTC.

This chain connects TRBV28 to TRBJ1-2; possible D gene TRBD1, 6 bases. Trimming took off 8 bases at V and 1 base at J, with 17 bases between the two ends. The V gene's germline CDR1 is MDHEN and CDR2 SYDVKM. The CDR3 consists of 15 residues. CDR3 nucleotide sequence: TGTGCCAGCCTGGATATGGGGGCCCGTAACTATGGCTACACCTTC. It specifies CASLDMGARNYGYTF.

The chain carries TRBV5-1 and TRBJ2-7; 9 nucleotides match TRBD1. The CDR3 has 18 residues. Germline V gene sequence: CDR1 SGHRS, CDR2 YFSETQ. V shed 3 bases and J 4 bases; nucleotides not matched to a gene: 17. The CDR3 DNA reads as TGCGCCAGCAGCTCACAGGGGGCTGGTCTAGCGGTGGTGTACGAGCAGTACTTC. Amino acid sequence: CASSSQGAGLAVVYEQYF.

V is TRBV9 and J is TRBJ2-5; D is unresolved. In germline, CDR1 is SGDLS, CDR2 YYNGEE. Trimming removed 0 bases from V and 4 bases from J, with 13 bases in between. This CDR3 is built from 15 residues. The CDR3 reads CASSVASGGVETQYF. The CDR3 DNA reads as TGTGCCAGCAGCGTAGCCTCGGGTGGAGTAGAGACCCAGTACTTC.

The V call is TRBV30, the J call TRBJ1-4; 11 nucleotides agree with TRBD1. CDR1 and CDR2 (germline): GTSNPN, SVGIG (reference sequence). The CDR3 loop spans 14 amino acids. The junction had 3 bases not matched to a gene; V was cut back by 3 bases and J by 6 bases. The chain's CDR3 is CAWRGTGGYEKLFF. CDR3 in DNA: TGTGCCTGGAGAGGGACAGGGGGTTATGAAAAACTGTTTTTT.

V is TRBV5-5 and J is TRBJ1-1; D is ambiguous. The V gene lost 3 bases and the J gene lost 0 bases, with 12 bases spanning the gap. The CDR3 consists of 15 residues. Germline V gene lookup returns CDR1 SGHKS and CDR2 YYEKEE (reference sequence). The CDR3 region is CASSSQALLNTEAFF. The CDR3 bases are TGTGCCAGCAGCTCCCAGGCACTCCTGAACACTGAAGCTTTCTTT.

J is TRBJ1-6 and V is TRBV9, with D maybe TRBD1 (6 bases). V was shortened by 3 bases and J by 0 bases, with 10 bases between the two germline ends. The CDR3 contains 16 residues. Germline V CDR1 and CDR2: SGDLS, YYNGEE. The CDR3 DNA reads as TGTGCCAGCAGCGCTACAGGGAGCTCCTATAATTCACCCCTCCACTTT. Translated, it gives CASSATGSSYNSPLHF.

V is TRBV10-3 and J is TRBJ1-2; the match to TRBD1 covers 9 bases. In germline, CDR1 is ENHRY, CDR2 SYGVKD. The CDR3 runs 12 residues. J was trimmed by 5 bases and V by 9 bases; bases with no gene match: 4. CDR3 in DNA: TGTGCCATTCGGGACAGGGCGTATGGCTACACCTTC. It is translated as CAIRDRAYGYTF.

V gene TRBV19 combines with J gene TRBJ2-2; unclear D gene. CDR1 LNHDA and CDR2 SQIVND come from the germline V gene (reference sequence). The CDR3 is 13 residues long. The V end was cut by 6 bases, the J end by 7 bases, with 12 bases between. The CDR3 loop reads CASRVSSGGELFF. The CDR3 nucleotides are TGTGCCAGTAGGGTTAGCTCCGGCGGGGAGCTGTTTTTT.

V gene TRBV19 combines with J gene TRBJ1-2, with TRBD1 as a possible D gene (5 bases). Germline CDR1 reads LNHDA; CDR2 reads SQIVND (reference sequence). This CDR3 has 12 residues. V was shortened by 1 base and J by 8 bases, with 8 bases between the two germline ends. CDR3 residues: CASSIAGRGYTF. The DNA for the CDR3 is TGTGCCAGTAGTATAGCAGGGAGGGGCTACACCTTC.

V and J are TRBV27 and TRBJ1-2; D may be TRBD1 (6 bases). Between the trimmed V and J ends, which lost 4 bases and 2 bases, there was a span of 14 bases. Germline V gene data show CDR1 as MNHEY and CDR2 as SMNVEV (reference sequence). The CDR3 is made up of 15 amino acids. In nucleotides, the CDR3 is TGTGCCAGCAGTTCCCGGACAGTCCTCAACTATGGCTACACCTTC. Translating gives CASSSRTVLNYGYTF.

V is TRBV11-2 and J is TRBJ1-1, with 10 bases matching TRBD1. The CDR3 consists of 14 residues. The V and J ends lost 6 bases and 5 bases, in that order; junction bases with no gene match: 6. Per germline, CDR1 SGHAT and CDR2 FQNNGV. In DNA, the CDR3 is TGTGCCAGCAGACGGACAGGGGGGAAGACTGAAGCTTTCTTT. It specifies CASRRTGGKTEAFF.

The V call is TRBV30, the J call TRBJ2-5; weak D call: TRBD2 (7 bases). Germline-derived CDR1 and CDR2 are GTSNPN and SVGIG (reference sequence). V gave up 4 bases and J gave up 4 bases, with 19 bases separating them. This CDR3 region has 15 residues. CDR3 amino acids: CAWTPGVGGPETQYF. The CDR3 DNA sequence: TGTGCCTGGACCCCTGGGGTGGGGGGGCCAGAGACCCAGTACTTC.

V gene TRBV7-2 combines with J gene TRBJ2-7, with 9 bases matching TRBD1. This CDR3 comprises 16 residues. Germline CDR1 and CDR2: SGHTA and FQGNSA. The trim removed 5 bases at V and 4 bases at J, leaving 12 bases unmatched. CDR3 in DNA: TGTGCCAGCAGCATAGGGTCGGGGACAGGGATTTACGAGCAGTACTTC. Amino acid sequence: CASSIGSGTGIYEQYF.

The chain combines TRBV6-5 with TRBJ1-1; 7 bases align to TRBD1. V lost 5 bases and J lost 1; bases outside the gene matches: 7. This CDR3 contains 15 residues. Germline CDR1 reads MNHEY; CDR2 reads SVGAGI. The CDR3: CASSNDRAPNTEAFF. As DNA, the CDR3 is TGTGCCAGCAGTAACGACAGGGCCCCGAACACTGAAGCTTTCTTT.

Here the CDR3 reads CASSLAGGPVGEQFF. CDR3 in DNA: TGTGCCAGCAGCTTAGCCGGGGGGCCGGTGGGTGAGCAGTTCTTC. The chain combines TRBV7-2 with TRBJ2-1; D may be TRBD2 (7 bases). This CDR3 has 15 amino acids. V lost 0 bases and J 9 bases, leaving 15 bases between the germline ends. Germline values: CDR1 SGHTA, CDR2 FQGNSA.

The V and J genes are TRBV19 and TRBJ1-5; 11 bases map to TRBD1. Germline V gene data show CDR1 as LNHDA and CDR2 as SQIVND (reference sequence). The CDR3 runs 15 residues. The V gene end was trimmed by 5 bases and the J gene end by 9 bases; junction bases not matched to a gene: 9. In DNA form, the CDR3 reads TGTGCCAGTAGTGACAGGGACAGGGGGGAGAGGCCCCAGCATTTT. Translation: CASSDRDRGERPQHF.

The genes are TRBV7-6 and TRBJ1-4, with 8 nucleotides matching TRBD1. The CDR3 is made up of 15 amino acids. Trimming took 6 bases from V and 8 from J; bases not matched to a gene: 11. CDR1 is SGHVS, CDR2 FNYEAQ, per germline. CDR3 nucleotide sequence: TGTGCCAGCAGTAAAAGGAACAGGGGGGGAGAAAAACTGTTTTTT. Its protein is CASSKRNRGGEKLFF. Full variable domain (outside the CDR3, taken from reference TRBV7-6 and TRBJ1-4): GAGVSQSPRYKVTKRGQDVALRCDPISGHVSLYWYRQALGQGPEFLTYFNYEAQQDKSGLPNDRFSAERPEGSISTLTIQRTEQRDSAMYRCASSKRNRGGEKLFFGSGTQLSVL.

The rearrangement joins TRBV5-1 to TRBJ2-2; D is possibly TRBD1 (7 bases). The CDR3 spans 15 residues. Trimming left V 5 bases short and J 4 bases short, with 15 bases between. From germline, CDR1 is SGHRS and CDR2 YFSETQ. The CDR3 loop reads CASRRPQGGTGELFF. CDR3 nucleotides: TGCGCCAGCAGGAGGCCCCAGGGGGGCACCGGGGAGCTGTTTTTT.

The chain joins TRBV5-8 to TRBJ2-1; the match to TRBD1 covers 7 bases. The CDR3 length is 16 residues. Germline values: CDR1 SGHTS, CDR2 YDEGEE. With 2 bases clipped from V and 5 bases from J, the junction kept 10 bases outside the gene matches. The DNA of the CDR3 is TGTGCCAGCAGCTTTAACAGGGGTTTAATGGACAATGAGCAGTTCTTC. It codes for CASSFNRGLMDNEQFF.

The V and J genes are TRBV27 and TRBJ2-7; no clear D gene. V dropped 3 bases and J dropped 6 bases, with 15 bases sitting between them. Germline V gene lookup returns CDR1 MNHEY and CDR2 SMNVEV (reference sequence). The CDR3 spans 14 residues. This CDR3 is CASSLNRINSEQYF. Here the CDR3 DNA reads TGTGCCAGCAGTTTGAACAGAATTAACAGCGAGCAGTACTTC.

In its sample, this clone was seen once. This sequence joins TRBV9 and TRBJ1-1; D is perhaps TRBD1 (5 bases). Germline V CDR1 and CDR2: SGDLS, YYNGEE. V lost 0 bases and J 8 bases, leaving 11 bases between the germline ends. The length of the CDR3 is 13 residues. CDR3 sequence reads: CASSVAPQAEAFF. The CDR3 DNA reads TGTGCCAGCAGCGTAGCACCACAGGCCGAAGCTTTCTTT.

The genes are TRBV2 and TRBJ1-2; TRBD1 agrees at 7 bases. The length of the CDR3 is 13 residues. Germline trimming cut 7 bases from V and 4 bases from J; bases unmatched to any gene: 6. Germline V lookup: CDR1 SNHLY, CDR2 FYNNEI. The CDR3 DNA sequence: TGTGCCAGCAATGGGGACAGTTCCTATGGCTACACCTTC. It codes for CASNGDSSYGYTF.